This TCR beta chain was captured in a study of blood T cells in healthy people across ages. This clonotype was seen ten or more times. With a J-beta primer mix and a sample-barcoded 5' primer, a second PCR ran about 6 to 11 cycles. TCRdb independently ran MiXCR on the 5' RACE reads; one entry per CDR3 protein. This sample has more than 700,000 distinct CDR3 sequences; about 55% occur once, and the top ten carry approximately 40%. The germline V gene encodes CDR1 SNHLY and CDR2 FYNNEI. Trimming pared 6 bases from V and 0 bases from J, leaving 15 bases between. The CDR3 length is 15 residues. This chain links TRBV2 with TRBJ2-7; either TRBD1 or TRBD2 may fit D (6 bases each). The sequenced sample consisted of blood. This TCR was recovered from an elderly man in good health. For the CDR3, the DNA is TGTGCCAGCAGCCCCGGGGGCACGGGCTCCTACGAGCAGTACTTC. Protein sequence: CASSPGGTGSYEQYF.